The clone carrying this TCR beta chain has just a few counts. These data are taken from a study of T cell responses to AZD1222 COVID-19 vaccine. Profiled with immunoSEQ multiplex PCR; TCRdb holds only in-frame clones, not every one. Of 120,000 or so clones detected, roughly nine tenths appear once; the ten largest clones hold about 2.9%. Recipients boosted at about 4 weeks or about 12 weeks are pooled. Deletions cut 1 base from V and 2 bases from J, with 9 bases between. The CDR3 is made up of 15 amino acids. Looked up from germline, CDR1 is LNHDA and CDR2 is SQIVND (reference sequence). The material sequenced was peripheral blood, taken 28 days after the second AZD1222 dose. This chain links TRBV19 with TRBJ1-5, with TRBD1 as a possible D gene (6 bases). This receptor was obtained from an adult who received the AZD1222 COVID-19 vaccine. The CDR3 DNA follows: TGTGCCAGTAGTATAGTTGGGGGCGGCAATCAGCCCCAGCATTTT. Its protein is CASSIVGGGNQPQHF.